This TCR beta chain was documented in a study of cytomegalovirus exposure and HLA in healthy donors. Study at large: A later analysis reported the roughly 120 validation repertoires used the same platform as the roughly 670 first-cohort repertoires.

CDR1 is MNHEY, CDR2 SMNVEV, per germline (reference sequence). CDR3 length: 18 amino acids. The V segment lost 5 bases and the J segment 2 bases; nucleotides outside the gene matches: 8. Clones were read by immunoSEQ multiplex PCR, and TCRdb kept only the in-frame ones, dropping some. The repertoire holds 130,000 to 150,000 clones, about nine tenths seen once, with less than 5.5% in the top ten. The sequence was collected from a man aged 18 to 29 in good health and CMV-seropositive. Sequenced: PBMCs. This rearrangement joins TRBV27 to TRBJ2-1, with 14 bases aligning to TRBD2. The CDR3 coding sequence is TGTGCCAGCAGTCCCTGGACTAGCGGGGGGCCCACCTACAATGAGCAGTTCTTC. Translation gives CASSPWTSGGPTYNEQFF.